A single sample is the source of the 27 T cell receptor beta chains below, sequenced in a study of T cell responses to AZD1222 COVID-19 vaccine. Sequencing was performed with immunoSEQ multiplex PCR; in TCRdb, only in-frame clones are kept and a portion is missing. The table records some 90,000 clones, approximately 89% of them present only once. The sample in question was peripheral blood, obtained on day 0 of AZD1222 vaccination. All receptors come from an adult in good health.

The gene calls are TRBV18 and TRBJ2-3; D remains unclear. The germline V gene encodes CDR1 KGHSH and CDR2 LQKENI. V lost 1 base, J lost 3 bases, and 8 bases lay in between. The CDR3 covers 14 residues. The CDR3, as DNA: TGTGCCAGCTCACCACAGGTCACAACAGATACGCAGTATTTT. Translating it yields CASSPQVTTDTQYF.

This rearrangement joins TRBV4-2 to TRBJ2-7; 9 bases map to TRBD2. J was trimmed by 7 bases and V by 1 base; bases with no gene match: 11. Germline CDR1 is LGHNA and CDR2 is YNFKEQ. The CDR3 consists of 16 residues. The CDR3 coding sequence is TGTGCCAGCAGCCAAGGGGGGCTAGCGGGATCTTCGGAGCAGTACTTC. It codes for CASSQGGLAGSSEQYF.

V usage is TRBV29-1 and J usage is TRBJ2-1; the D gene is possibly TRBD2 (6 bases). The CDR3 is 15 residues long. Deletions cut 3 bases from V and 7 bases from J, with 19 bases between. Germline lookup yields CDR1 SQVTM and CDR2 ANQGSEA. CDR3 residues: CSVEGVVGGGNEQFF. The DNA of the CDR3 is TGCAGCGTTGAGGGGGTCGTAGGAGGAGGGAATGAGCAGTTCTTC.

V gene TRBV3-1 (or the pseudogene TRBV3-2) combines with J gene TRBJ2-4, with 14 bases aligning to TRBD2. From germline, CDR1 is LGHDT and CDR2 YNNKEL (reference sequence). The CDR3 runs 18 residues. Germline trimming cut 1 base from V and 1 base from J; bases unmatched to any gene: 3. The CDR3 reads CASSQGLAGGFAKNIQYF. As DNA, the CDR3 is TGTGCCAGCAGCCAAGGACTAGCGGGAGGGTTTGCCAAAAACATTCAGTACTTC.

The chain joins TRBV29-1 to TRBJ2-7; D possibly corresponds to TRBD1 (6 bases). The CDR3 is made up of 15 amino acids. V lost 4 bases to trimming and J lost 5 bases, with 21 bases between them. CDR1 is SQVTM and CDR2 is ANQGSEA in the germline V gene. The CDR3 here is CSVAYRTANAHEQYF. The CDR3 DNA follows: TGCAGCGTTGCGTACCGGACAGCCAACGCCCACGAGCAGTACTTC.

J is TRBJ2-1 and V is TRBV5-1; 12 bases are a match to TRBD2. The CDR3 runs to 16 residues. V was clipped by 1 base and J by 6 bases; unmatched bases: 5. Germline lookup yields CDR1 SGHRS and CDR2 YFSETQ. CDR3 residues: CASSLSGTSGFNEQFF. CDR3 DNA: TGCGCCAGCAGCTTGTCCGGGACTAGCGGGTTCAATGAGCAGTTCTTC. Together with reference TRBV5-1 and TRBJ2-1, the CDR3 gives the full variable domain: KAGVTQTPRYLIKTRGQQVTLSCSPISGHRSVSWYQQTPGQGLQFLFEYFSETQRNKGNFPGRFSGRQFSNSRSEMNVSTLELGDSALYLCASSLSGTSGFNEQFFGPGTRLTVL.

The chain employs TRBV6-2 or TRBV6-3 and TRBJ2-3; 8 bases fit TRBD2. The CDR3 is 17 amino acids. Germline V CDR1 and CDR2: MNHEY, SVGEGT. Trimming removed 0 bases from V and 3 bases from J; junction bases left unmatched: 8. CDR3 DNA sequence: TGTGCCAGCAGTTACTCGCCGAGCGGGAGTTATACAGATACGCAGTATTTT. It translates to CASSYSPSGSYTDTQYF.

The genes are TRBV4-2 and TRBJ1-4; D is unresolved. V shed 0 bases and J shed 5 bases, with 13 bases lying between them. The CDR3 contains 16 residues. CDR1 is LGHNA and CDR2 is YNFKEQ in the germline V gene. CDR3 nucleotides: TGTGCCAGCAGCCAAGACTTAGCCTGGAGGAATGAAAAACTGTTTTTT. It specifies CASSQDLAWRNEKLFF.

The rearrangement links TRBV1 to TRBJ2-5; no check of the table's D call, TRBD2, against the DNA was made. TRBV1 is a pseudogene segment. The CDR3 contains 17 residues. The CDR3 DNA is TGCACCAGCAGTCGGACTAGCGGGAGCTTAGGATGGGAGACCCAGTACTTC. Translating it yields CTSSRTSGSLGWETQYF.

The chain employs TRBV10-3 and TRBJ1-2; D is uncertain. The CDR3 sequence is 12 residues long. Germline V CDR1 and CDR2: ENHRY, SYGVKD. Trimming removed 0 bases at V and 5 bases at J, with 4 bases between. DNA of the CDR3: TGTGCCATCAGTGAGTCGGGGTATGGCTACACCTTC. Protein: CAISESGYGYTF.

This clone has more than one count but fewer than ten. This sequence joins TRBV4-1 and TRBJ2-4; D remains unclear. The V end lost 3 bases, the J end lost 0 bases, and 6 bases lay between the germline ends. This CDR3 region has 14 residues. From germline, CDR1 is MGHRA and CDR2 YSYEKL. The CDR3 coding sequence is TGCGCCAGCAGCCATCCGGTAGCCAAAAACATTCAGTACTTC. This codes for CASSHPVAKNIQYF.

The chain employs TRBV4-1 and TRBJ2-1; D is unresolved. The CDR3 loop spans 16 amino acids. Germline V gene data show CDR1 as MGHRA and CDR2 as YSYEKL. Between the trimmed V and J ends, which lost 0 bases and 5 bases, there was a span of 14 bases. This CDR3 is CASSQDMTARDNEQFF. The CDR3 nucleotides read TGCGCCAGCAGCCAAGATATGACGGCCCGAGACAATGAGCAGTTCTTC.

This chain uses TRBV5-1 with TRBJ1-4, with D maybe TRBD1 (5 bases). Germline loops: CDR1 SGHRS, CDR2 YFSETQ. The CDR3 is made up of 16 amino acids. Trimming took off 0 bases at V and 0 bases at J, with 9 bases between the two ends. CDR3 in amino acids: CASSLGGVATNEKLFF. The CDR3 DNA follows: TGCGCCAGCAGCTTGGGAGGGGTTGCAACTAATGAAAAACTGTTTTTT.

This chain connects TRBV5-8 to TRBJ1-4; 8 bases align to TRBD1. The trim removed 0 bases at V and 5 bases at J, leaving 6 bases unmatched. Germline V gives CDR1 SGHTS, CDR2 YDEGEE. This CDR3 has 16 residues. CDR3 coding DNA: TGTGCCAGCAGCTTGGCCCCGACAGGGGCAAATGAAAAACTGTTTTTT. As protein: CASSLAPTGANEKLFF.

CDR3: CASSRQTSGSTDTQYF. The CDR3 DNA sequence: TGTGCCAGCAGCCGGCAGACTAGCGGGAGCACAGATACGCAGTATTTT. The V and J genes are TRBV4-2 and TRBJ2-3; TRBD2 aligns across 10 bases. Trimming took 4 bases from V and 0 from J; bases not matched to a gene: 4. The CDR3 runs 16 residues. In germline, CDR1 is LGHNA, CDR2 YNFKEQ.

This clone was seen a handful of times. The same CDR3 arises from other DNA sequences in this sample as well. The CDR3 loop is CASSQVGLAGDEQYF. For the CDR3, the DNA is TGCGCCAGCAGCCAAGTCGGACTAGCGGGAGACGAGCAGTACTTC. This rearrangement joins TRBV4-1 to TRBJ2-7; 13 bases fit TRBD2. CDR1 is MGHRA and CDR2 is YSYEKL in the germline V gene. V gave up 1 base and J gave up 5 bases; unmatched junction bases: 2. The length of the CDR3 is 15 residues.

In DNA form, the CDR3 reads TGCGCCAGCAGCCGAATTAGCGGAGGCGGCACAGATACGCAGTATTTT. Its translation: CASSRISGGGTDTQYF. This rearrangement joins TRBV5-1 to TRBJ2-3; tentative D call: TRBD2 (6 bases). This CDR3 contains 16 residues. Germline V gene sequence: CDR1 SGHRS, CDR2 YFSETQ. V lost 4 bases, J lost 1 base, and 16 bases lay in between.

This clone was observed once. The chain links TRBV4-1 to TRBJ2-7, with 7 bases fitting TRBD1. The CDR3 is 16 amino acids. V lost 0 bases and J lost 2; bases outside the gene matches: 7. The V gene's germline CDR1 is MGHRA and CDR2 YSYEKL. The CDR3 here is CASSQDSWTGAYEQYF. The CDR3 DNA follows: TGCGCCAGCAGCCAAGATTCATGGACAGGAGCCTACGAGCAGTACTTC.

J is TRBJ1-1 and V is TRBV10-3; 11 nucleotides match TRBD1. The germline CDR1 and CDR2 sequences are ENHRY and SYGVKD. J gave up 5 bases and V 3 bases, and 5 bases lay outside the gene matches. The CDR3 spans 15 residues. The CDR3 is CAISDPDRGLTEAFF. CDR3 DNA: TGTGCCATCAGTGATCCGGACAGGGGGCTTACTGAAGCTTTCTTT.

V gene TRBV25-1 combines with J gene TRBJ1-3; D is uncertain. Looked up from germline, CDR1 is MGHDK and CDR2 is SYGVNS. The CDR3 contains 13 residues. The germline V and J ends were trimmed by 2 bases and 3 bases, with 5 bases remaining between them. The CDR3 sequence is CASSEGIGNTIYF. The CDR3 nucleotides are TGTGCCAGCAGTGAAGGCATTGGAAACACCATATATTTT.

As regards this clone: Mismatch with germline at one junction end may stem from a read error. This CDR3 reads CASSPESRGYGYTF. In DNA, the CDR3 is TGTGCCAGCTCACCAGAGAGCAGGGGGTACGGCTACACCTTT. J is TRBJ1-2 and V is TRBV18; 7 positions match TRBD1. The CDR3 length is 14 residues. CDR1 KGHSH and CDR2 LQKENI come from the germline V gene. Combining the CDR3 with reference TRBV18 and TRBJ1-2 gives the whole variable domain NAGVMQNPRHLVRRRGQEARLRCSPMKGHSHVYWYRQLPEEGLKFMVYLQKENIIDESGMPKERFSAEFPKEGPSILRIQQVVRGDSAAYFCASSPESRGYGYTFGSGTRLTVV.

The chain is built from TRBV19 and TRBJ1-2; D might be TRBD1 (5 bases). V was clipped by 3 bases and J by 4 bases, with 12 bases between them. CDR1 and CDR2 (germline): LNHDA, SQIVND (reference sequence). The CDR3 covers 14 residues. CDR3 DNA: TGTGCCAGTAGTATGGACCCGGGGGGCTATGGCTACACCTTC. Its translation: CASSMDPGGYGYTF. Using reference TRBV19 and TRBJ1-2 for the parts outside the CDR3, the full variable domain is DGGITQSPKYLFRKEGQNVTLSCEQNLNHDAMYWYRQDPGQGLRLIYYSQIVNDFQKGDIAEGYSVSREKKESFPLTVTSAQKNPTAFYLCASSMDPGGYGYTFGSGTRLTVV.

The chain has TRBV2 and TRBJ1-2; unclear D gene. V gave up 11 bases and J gave up 2 bases, with 15 bases separating them. This CDR3 comprises 13 residues. Germline loops: CDR1 SNHLY, CDR2 FYNNEI. In nucleotides, the CDR3 is TGTGCCCAGTCTTGGGAAGTAAACTATGGCTACACCTTC. This gives the protein CAQSWEVNYGYTF.

V gene TRBV28 combines with J gene TRBJ2-7, with a possible D match to TRBD1 (6 bases). Trimming removed 8 bases from V and 2 bases from J, with 13 bases in between. The CDR3 length is 13 residues. Germline lookup yields CDR1 MDHEN and CDR2 SYDVKM. This CDR3 reads CASGNRAPYEQYF. The DNA of the CDR3 is TGTGCCAGCGGCAACAGGGCCCCCTACGAGCAGTACTTC. Supplemented by reference TRBV28 and TRBJ2-7, the full variable domain reads DVKVTQSSRYLVKRTGEKVFLECVQDMDHENMFWYRQDPGLGLRLIYFSYDVKMKEKGDIPEGYSVSREKKERFSLILESASTNQTSMYLCASGNRAPYEQYFGPGTRLTVT.

This chain joins TRBV7-2 and TRBJ1-2; 7 nucleotides align to TRBD1. V was pared by 4 bases and J by 4 bases, with 9 bases of the junction left unmatched. Per the germline V gene, CDR1 is SGHTA and CDR2 is FQGNSA. This CDR3 contains 15 residues. The CDR3 loop is CASSSRGGGLYGYTF. CDR3 nucleotides: TGTGCCAGCAGCTCCAGGGGGGGAGGCCTCTATGGCTACACCTTC.

Notes on this clone: One junction end disagrees with the germline gene, perhaps due to a read error. The chain is built from TRBV7-2 and TRBJ2-3; D may be TRBD1 or TRBD2 (5 bases each). This CDR3 has 12 amino acids. Germline V gene lookup returns CDR1 SGHTA and CDR2 FQGNSA. CDR3 in amino acids: CASSSTRDRTEF. The CDR3 nucleotides read TGTGCCAGCAGTTCTACTAGAGACAGAACCGAATTT.

V usage is TRBV5-4 and J usage is TRBJ1-1, with 8 bases matching TRBD1. Germline V gene data show CDR1 as SGHNT and CDR2 as YYREEE (reference sequence). The V segment lost 3 bases and the J segment 3 bases; nucleotides outside the gene matches: 4. The CDR3 is 14 residues long. The CDR3 sequence is CASSSGGADTEAFF. The CDR3 region has the DNA TGTGCCAGCAGCTCAGGGGGCGCAGACACTGAAGCTTTCTTT.